Listed here are 5 T cell receptor beta chains from one sample, sequenced in a study of T cells in Graves' hyperthyroidism and ophthalmopathy. Template material for amplifying TCR beta CDR3 regions consisted of RNA transcripts. With the HTBI primer set, the TCR CDR3 went through a first round of RT-PCR. Via MiXCR, TCRdb re-called the multiplex PCR reads, giving one row per CDR3 protein. This sample has about 96,000 distinct CDR3 sequences; approximately 56% occur once, and the top ten carry 25% to 30%. What was sequenced was blood. These receptors all stem from a middle-aged woman with Graves' hyperthyroidism.

This clonotype was counted only a few times. This chain uses TRBV7-9 with TRBJ1-3; 9 bases align to TRBD1. This CDR3 is 17 amino acids long. The V gene end was trimmed by 1 base and the J gene end by 0 bases; junction bases not matched to a gene: 4. CDR1 and CDR2 from the germline V gene are SEHNR and FQNEAQ (reference sequence). As DNA, the CDR3 is TGTGCCAGCAGCTTAGGGGACAGGGCGAACTCTGGAAACACCATATATTTT. Its protein is CASSLGDRANSGNTIYF. The full variable domain, with the rest looked up from reference TRBV7-9 and TRBJ1-3, is DTGVSQNPRHKITKRGQNVTFRCDPISEHNRLYWYRQTLGQGPEFLTYFQNEAQLEKSRLLSDRFSAERPKGSFSTLEIQRTEQGDSAMYLCASSLGDRANSGNTIYFGEGSWLTVV.

This clonotype turned up a few times. The J gene is TRBJ2-5, the V gene TRBV20-1; no clear D gene. V was cut by 6 bases and J by 3 bases, with 2 bases left in between. From germline, CDR1 is DFQATT and CDR2 SNEGSKA (reference sequence). This CDR3 is built from 9 residues. CDR3 amino acids: CSAEETQYF. CDR3 coding DNA: TGCAGTGCCGAAGAGACCCAGTACTTC.

The rearrangement joins TRBV9 to TRBJ1-2, with TRBD1 matching over 7 bases. There are 12 residues in the CDR3. CDR1 SGDLS and CDR2 YYNGEE come from the germline V gene. V gave up 2 bases and J gave up 6 bases; unmatched junction bases: 1. CDR3 amino acids: CASSVQGDGYTF. The DNA of the CDR3 is TGTGCCAGCAGCGTGCAGGGGGATGGCTACACCTTC.

This clonotype was detected ten times or more. J is TRBJ1-5 and V is TRBV20-1; D is ambiguous. This CDR3 spans 15 amino acids. V lost 3 bases and J 2 bases, leaving 14 bases between the germline ends. Per the germline V gene, CDR1 is DFQATT and CDR2 is SNEGSKA (reference sequence). CDR3 nucleotides: TGCAGTGCTAGTCTGGCAGGATCGGGCAATCAGCCCCAGCATTTT. Protein sequence: CSASLAGSGNQPQHF.

DNA for the CDR3: TGTGCCAGCAGTCGGCGCGTAGCGGGAGGTAATTACGAGCAGTACTTC. This sequence encodes CASSRRVAGGNYEQYF. V is TRBV6-5 and J is TRBJ2-7; 10 bases map to TRBD2. The CDR3 extends over 16 amino acids. Germline trimming cut 5 bases from V and 4 bases from J; bases unmatched to any gene: 11. Per the germline V gene, CDR1 is MNHEY and CDR2 is SVGAGI.